The clone carrying this T cell receptor (beta chain) was counted between two and nine times. These data come from a study of HIV-infected patients and healthy controls. TCRdb called the 5' RACE reads again in MiXCR, with one record for every CDR3 protein. The table shows about 67,000 distinct CDR3 sequences, with about a sixth occurring only once. Sequencing was carried out using CD4+ T cells from blood. The sequence was obtained from a human donor in good health.

The CDR3 DNA sequence: TGTGCCAGCAGCCAAGATTACGCAGGGGGCGGTGGAAACACCATATATTTT. Translated, it gives CASSQDYAGGGGNTIYF. The V call is TRBV4-2, the J call TRBJ1-3; the match to TRBD1 covers 8 bases. The CDR3 sequence is 17 residues long. The V gene end was trimmed by 0 bases and the J gene end by 3 bases; junction bases not matched to a gene: 7. Germline V gene sequence: CDR1 LGHNA, CDR2 YNFKEQ.